The rows below give T cell receptor beta chains drawn from one sample of a study of blood T cells in healthy people across ages. TCRdb reprocessed the 5' RACE reads via MiXCR and lists one record per CDR3 protein. The data contain hundreds of thousands of distinct CDR3 sequences, 32% of them singletons. Sequences were obtained from blood. All receptors come from a woman aged 80 or over in good health. The conserved cysteine and the conserved F or W are not part of the CDR3 here. Where a row states a size, it is once, few, many or the class of an expanded clone; other rows omit it.

J,V,size,CDR3
TRBJ2-7,TRBV29-1,many,SVPGLIIHEQY
TRBJ2-2,TRBV29-1,many,SVDEAGGGELF
TRBJ2-7,TRBV4-2,many,ASSLDRIYEQY
TRBJ1-1,TRBV5-1,many,ASSLGHVPEAF
TRBJ1-4,TRBV5-1,-,ASRARLGSNEKLF
TRBJ2-1,TRBV12-3/TRBV12-4,many,ASRGLTGTTYNEQF
TRBJ1-4,TRBV2,-,ASSDPREKLF
TRBJ1-4,TRBV5-1,few,ASRGGLNEKLF
TRBJ1-6,TRBV11-2,few,ASSSRGRDSPLH
TRBJ1-4,TRBV10-3,many,ASHMTTNEKLF
TRBJ1-1,TRBV11-2,-,ASSLDRPDRGRGTEAF
TRBJ2-3,TRBV4-1,few,ASSQEVGIYTQY
TRBJ2-5,TRBV25-1,many,ASSESVGETQY
-,TRBV29-1,-,SVGRDGRTQY
TRBJ2-7,TRBV19,many,ASSIGQRQGAREQY
TRBJ2-2,TRBV4-3,-,ASRQSSSGGMKELF
TRBJ1-1,TRBV20-1,-,SAPAGARLNTEAF
TRBJ1-5,TRBV6-2/TRBV6-3,-,ASSYSGALGNQPQH
TRBJ1-2,TRBV3-1,-,ASRVTGGHGYT
TRBJ2-1,TRBV12-3/TRBV12-4,many,ASSSPDRAYNEQF
TRBJ2-7,TRBV7-8,many,ASSLVSVGSSGEQY
TRBJ2-1,TRBV6-6,many,ASSYKGDAREQF
TRBJ2-5,TRBV6-1,once,ASRTPGGNEQY
TRBJ1-1,TRBV7-9,many,ASSLGRETEAF
TRBJ2-6,TRBV2,-,TSSDRAGANVLT
TRBJ2-1,TRBV28,-,ASRTRDRGRNEQF
TRBJ1-2,TRBV27,few,ASSLKSGNSGYT
TRBJ2-1,TRBV24-1,many,ATSDLTSRDPIIDEQF